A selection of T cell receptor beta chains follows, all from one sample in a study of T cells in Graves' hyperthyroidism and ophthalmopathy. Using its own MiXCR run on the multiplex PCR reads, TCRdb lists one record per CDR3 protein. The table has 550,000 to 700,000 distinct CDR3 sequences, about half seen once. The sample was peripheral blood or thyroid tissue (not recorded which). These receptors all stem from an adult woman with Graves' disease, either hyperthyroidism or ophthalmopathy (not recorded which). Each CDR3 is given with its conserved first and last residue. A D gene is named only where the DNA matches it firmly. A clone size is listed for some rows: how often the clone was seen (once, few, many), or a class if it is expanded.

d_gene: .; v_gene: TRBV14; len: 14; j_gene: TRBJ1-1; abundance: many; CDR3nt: TGTGCCAGCAGCCTATTCAAAACGTCATCTGAAGCTTTCTTT; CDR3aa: CASSLFKTSSEAFF
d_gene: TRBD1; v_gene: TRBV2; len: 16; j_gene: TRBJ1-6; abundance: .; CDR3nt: TGTGCCAGTAAGCGGGGGAGGGACAGCTATAATTCACCCCTCCACTTT; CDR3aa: CASKRGRDSYNSPLHF
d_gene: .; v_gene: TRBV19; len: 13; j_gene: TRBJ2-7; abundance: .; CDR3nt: TGTGCCAGTAGTAGACTCGTTTCCTACGAGCAGTACTTC; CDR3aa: CASSRLVSYEQYF
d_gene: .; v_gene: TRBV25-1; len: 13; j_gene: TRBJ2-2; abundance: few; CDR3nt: TGTGCCAGCAGGCGGGAATGGACCGGGGAGCTGTTTTTT; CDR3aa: CASRREWTGELFF
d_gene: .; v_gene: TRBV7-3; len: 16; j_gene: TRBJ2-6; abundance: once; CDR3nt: TGTGCCAGCAGCGAACAGATTCACTCTGGGGCCAACGTCCTGACTTTC; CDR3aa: CASSEQIHSGANVLTF
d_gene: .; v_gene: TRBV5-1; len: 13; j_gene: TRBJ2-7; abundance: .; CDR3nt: TGCGCCAGCAGCTTAGTGCAGTCTCACGAGCAGTACTTC; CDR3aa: CASSLVQSHEQYF
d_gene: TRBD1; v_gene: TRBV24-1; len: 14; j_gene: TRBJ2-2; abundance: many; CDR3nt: TGTGCCACACAGAGGGACAGTGGGACCGGGGAGCTGTTTTTT; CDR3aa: CATQRDSGTGELFF
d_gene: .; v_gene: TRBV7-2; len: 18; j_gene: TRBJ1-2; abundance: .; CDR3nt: TGTGCCAGCAGCTTATCCCTTGCCCTCCCTTCGGCAAACTATGGCTACACCTTC; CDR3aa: CASSLSLALPSANYGYTF
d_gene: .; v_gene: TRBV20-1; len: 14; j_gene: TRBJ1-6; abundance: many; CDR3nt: TGCAGTGCAAACTCCGGGGCCAATAATTCACCCCTCCACTTT; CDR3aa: CSANSGANNSPLHF
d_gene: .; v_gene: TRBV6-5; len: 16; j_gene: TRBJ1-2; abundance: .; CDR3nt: TGTGCCAGCAGTTGGGGGGGCGACAGTCCCTCCGCGGGCTACACCTTC; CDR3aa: CASSWGGDSPSAGYTF
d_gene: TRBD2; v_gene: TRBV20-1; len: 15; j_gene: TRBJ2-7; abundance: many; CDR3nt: TGCAGTGCTAGGATCCCCCTAGCGGGAGACTACGAGCAGTACTTC; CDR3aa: CSARIPLAGDYEQYF
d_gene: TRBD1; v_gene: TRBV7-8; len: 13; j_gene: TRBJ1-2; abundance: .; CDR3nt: TGTGCCAGCAACCACGCGACAGGGGGAGGCTACACCTTC; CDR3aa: CASNHATGGGYTF
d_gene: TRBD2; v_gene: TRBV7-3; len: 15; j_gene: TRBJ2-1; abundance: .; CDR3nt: TGTGCCAGCAGCTTAATTGCTAGCGGGAACAATGAGCAGTTCTTC; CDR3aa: CASSLIASGNNEQFF
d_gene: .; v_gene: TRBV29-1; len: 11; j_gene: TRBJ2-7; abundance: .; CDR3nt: TGCAGCTCACAATCGAGGGACGAGCAGTACTTC; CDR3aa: CSSQSRDEQYF
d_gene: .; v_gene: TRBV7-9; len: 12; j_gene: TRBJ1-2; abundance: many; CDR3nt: TGTGCCAGCAGCTTAACAGGATATGGCTACACCTTC; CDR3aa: CASSLTGYGYTF
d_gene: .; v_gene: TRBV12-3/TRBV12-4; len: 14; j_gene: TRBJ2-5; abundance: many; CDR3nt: TGTGCCAGCAGTTTCGGCCCCGAGAGGGTGACCCAGTACTTC; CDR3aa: CASSFGPERVTQYF
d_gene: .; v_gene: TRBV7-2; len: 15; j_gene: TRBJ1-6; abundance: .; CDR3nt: TGTGCCAGCAGCTTAGTTGCGGGGGTTGATTCACCCCTCCACTTT; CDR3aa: CASSLVAGVDSPLHF
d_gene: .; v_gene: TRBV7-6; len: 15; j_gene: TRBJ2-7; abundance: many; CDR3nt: TGTGCCAGCAGCTTAGGCGGTTCCACCTCCTACGAGCAGTACTTC; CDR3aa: CASSLGGSTSYEQYF